This is a list of T cell receptor beta chains from one sample in a study of cytomegalovirus exposure and HLA in healthy donors. TCRdb keeps only in-frame clones here, not all; method: immunoSEQ multiplex PCR. The data contain about 180,000 clones, over 70% of them singletons. The sequencing input was PBMCs. The receptor set was obtained from a boy between 2 and 10 years old in good health and CMV-seronegative. The CDR3 runs from the conserved cysteine through the conserved F or W. D genes are given only for firm matches. Clone size is stated in some rows and not others, as once, few, many or a class when expanded.

TRBJ1-1	.	TRBD1	TRBV4-2	TGTGCCAGCAGCGCAGGGGGCGATTGGCCTGAAGCTTTCTTT	CASSAGGDWPEAFF
TRBJ2-1	.	TRBD2	TRBV7-3	TGTGCCAGCAGCCAAAGGGGCGGGAGAAACGTCTACAATGAGCAGTTCTTC	CASSQRGGRNVYNEQFF
TRBJ1-4	.	.	TRBV7-2	TGTGCCAGCAGCTTAGCTGGGGGCAATGAAAAACTGTTTTTT	CASSLAGGNEKLFF
TRBJ2-3	.	TRBD2	TRBV28	TGTGCCAGCAGTTTATTAGTGCGGACTAGCGGGAGCTCAGATACGCAGTATTTT	CASSLLVRTSGSSDTQYF
TRBJ1-6	.	TRBD1	TRBV19	TGTGCCAGTAGTATCGACAGGGGTCTCCTCCACTTT	CASSIDRGLLHF
TRBJ1-6	.	.	TRBV6-1	TGTGCCAGCAGTGAAGACAATGACAGGAAGCCCTACTCACCCCTCCACTTT	CASSEDNDRKPYSPLHF
TRBJ2-5	.	TRBD2	TRBV5-6	TGTGCCAGCAGCTTGAATTTACTAGCGGGGACTAAAGAGACCCAGTACTTC	CASSLNLLAGTKETQYF
TRBJ1-1	once	TRBD1	TRBV6-5	TGTGCCAGCACCCGGGACAGGGTGAACACTGAAGCTTTCTTT	CASTRDRVNTEAFF
TRBJ2-2	.	.	TRBV5-5	TGTGCCAGCAGCTCCTCCCGGGGTCCCGGGGAGCTGTTTTTT	CASSSSRGPGELFF
TRBJ1-3	.	TRBD1	TRBV28	TGTGCCAGCAGTTTACGGAACAGGGGTTCATTGAGCTCTGGAAACACCATATATTTT	CASSLRNRGSLSSGNTIYF
TRBJ1-2	.	.	TRBV19	TGTGCCAGTAGCGAGACAGGTCGCGTGGACTATGGCTACACCTTC	CASSETGRVDYGYTF
TRBJ2-3	.	.	TRBV5-6	TGTGCCAGCAGCTTGTGGGCTTCCACAGATACGCAGTATTTT	CASSLWASTDTQYF
TRBJ1-2	.	.	TRBV9	TGTGCCAGCAGCGTAGAAGCGGTTAACTATGGCTACACCTTC	CASSVEAVNYGYTF
TRBJ1-1	.	.	TRBV5-1	TGCGCCAGCAGCTTGGGACAGGCGGGGAACACTGAAGCTTTCTTT	CASSLGQAGNTEAFF
TRBJ1-5	.	.	TRBV19	TGTGCCAGTAGTGCCAAAACAAACTACAATCAGCCCCAGCATTTT	CASSAKTNYNQPQHF
TRBJ2-2	.	.	TRBV9	TGTGCCAGCAGCGACGCCACCGGGGGGACAGGAGTCGCGAACACCGGGGAGCTGTTTTTT	CASSDATGGTGVANTGELFF
TRBJ1-1	.	.	TRBV2	TGTGCCAGCATCGCCGGGGTGGGCACTGAAGCTTTCTTT	CASIAGVGTEAFF
TRBJ2-7	.	.	TRBV6-5	TGTGCCAGCAGTTACCGGCTAGGCTTCTACGAGCAGTACTTC	CASSYRLGFYEQYF
TRBJ2-7	.	TRBD2	TRBV14	TGTGCCAGCAGCGAGGGACTACGGTACGAGCAGTACTTC	CASSEGLRYEQYF
TRBJ1-6	once	.	TRBV27	TGTGCCAGCAGCGAGAGCCGGGGTTCACCCCTCCACTTT	CASSESRGSPLHF
TRBJ2-3	.	TRBD2	TRBV30	TGTGCCTGGAGTTTCCTAGCGGGAGACACAGATACGCAGTATTTT	CAWSFLAGDTDTQYF
TRBJ1-4	.	.	TRBV4-3	TGCGCCAGCAGCCGAACAGTGGGGCTTAATGAAAAACTGTTTTTT	CASSRTVGLNEKLFF
TRBJ1-1	.	.	TRBV2	TGTGCCAGCAACCTGGACACCAACACTGAAGCTTTCTTT	CASNLDTNTEAFF
TRBJ1-4	few	TRBD1	TRBV19	TGTGCCAGTGCATCCCGGGACAGGGCCCCTAATGAAAAACTGTTTTTT	CASASRDRAPNEKLFF
TRBJ1-6	.	TRBD1	TRBV18	TGTGCCAGCTCCCCCGACAGGGGGAGTAATCATAATTCACCCCTCCACTTT	CASSPDRGSNHNSPLHF
TRBJ2-6	.	TRBD2	TRBV19	TGTGCCAGTAGTCCCAGGAGGGAGGGTTCTGGGGCCAACGTCCTGACTTTC	CASSPRREGSGANVLTF
TRBJ2-3	.	TRBD1	TRBV4-1	TGCGCCAGCAGCCAGGACAGGGGCCCCCTTACAGATACGCAGTATTTT	CASSQDRGPLTDTQYF
TRBJ2-5	.	.	TRBV2	TGTGCCACATCAATTGGTGGGCAGGGGACGGAGACCCAGTACTTC	CATSIGGQGTETQYF
TRBJ2-1	.	TRBD2	TRBV11-2	TGTGCCAGCAGCTTAGAGAGGACTAGCGTCGAGCAGTTCTTC	CASSLERTSVEQFF
TRBJ2-7	.	TRBD2	TRBV10-3	TGTGCCATCAGTGGCGGACTAGCGGGACACACCTACGAGCAGTACTTC	CAISGGLAGHTYEQYF
TRBJ2-2	few	TRBD1	TRBV5-1	TGCGCCAGCAGCTTATTCGACAGGGATAACACCGGGGAGCTGTTTTTT	CASSLFDRDNTGELFF
TRBJ2-7	.	TRBD2	TRBV15	TGTGCCACCAGCCGCTCTTACCCGGGAGGCGGGAGAAAGTTCTACGAGCAGTACTTC	CATSRSYPGGGRKFYEQYF
TRBJ2-3	.	TRBD1	TRBV30	TGTGCCTGGAGTAAGGACAGGGGCATCCTCTCACACCAGTATTTT	CAWSKDRGILSHQYF
TRBJ2-3	.	TRBD1	TRBV7-9	TGTGCCAGCAGCCCCTGGACAGGGGAAAATTTGGCGACGCAGTATTTT	CASSPWTGENLATQYF
TRBJ2-1	.	TRBD2	TRBV11-2	TGTGCCAGCAGCTTCACTAGCGGGAGATCCTACAATGAGCAGTTCTTC	CASSFTSGRSYNEQFF
TRBJ1-6	once	TRBD1	TRBV5-6	TGTGCCAGCAGCAGCCTTCGGGACAGGGAGTATGCTTCACCCCTCCACTTT	CASSSLRDREYASPLHF
TRBJ2-7	.	TRBD2	TRBV7-2	TGTGCCAGCAGCTTAGTAGGAGCGGGAGATTCCTACGAGCAGTACTTC	CASSLVGAGDSYEQYF